The clone carrying this T cell receptor (beta chain) has a handful of counts. Its antigen is not identified. This specimen comes from a study of response to subunit inactivated influenza vaccine. TCRdb redid the calling of the RT-PCR reads with MiXCR, one entry per CDR3 protein. The top ten clones hold around 10% of a sample with almost 600,000 distinct CDR3 sequences, approximately 15% of them seen once. CDR3 length equals 14 residues. V lost 6 bases to trimming and J lost 3 bases; unmatched junction nucleotides: 6. CDR1 is SQVTM, CDR2 ANQGSEA, per germline. Overall study findings and caveats: The authors suggested that few new T cells are recruited per seasonal influenza vaccination.

This material consisted of PBMCs from blood, taken 11 to 12 days after vaccination. This receptor was taken from a man aged 45 to 65 who received an inactivated influenza vaccine. The chain combines TRBV29-1 with TRBJ2-5; 11 bases match TRBD2. This chain's CDR3 is CSVGGLAAKETQYF. CDR3 coding DNA: TGCAGCGTGGGGGGACTAGCGGCGAAAGAGACCCAGTACTTC.